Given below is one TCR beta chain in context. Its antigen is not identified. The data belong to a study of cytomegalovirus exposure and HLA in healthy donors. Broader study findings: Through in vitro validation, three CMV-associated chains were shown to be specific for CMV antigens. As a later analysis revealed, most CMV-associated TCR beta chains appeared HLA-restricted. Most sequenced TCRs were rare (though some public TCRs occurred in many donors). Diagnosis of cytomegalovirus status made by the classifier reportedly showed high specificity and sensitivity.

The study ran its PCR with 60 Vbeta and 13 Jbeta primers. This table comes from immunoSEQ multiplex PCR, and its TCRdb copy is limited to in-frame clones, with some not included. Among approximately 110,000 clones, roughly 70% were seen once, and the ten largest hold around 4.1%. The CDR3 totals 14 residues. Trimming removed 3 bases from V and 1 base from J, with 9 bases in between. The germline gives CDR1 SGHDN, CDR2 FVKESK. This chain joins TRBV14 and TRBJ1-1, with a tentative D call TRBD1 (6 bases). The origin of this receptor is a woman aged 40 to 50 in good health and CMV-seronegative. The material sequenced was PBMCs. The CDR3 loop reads CASSQGGGNTEAFF. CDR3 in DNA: TGTGCCAGCAGCCAGGGAGGGGGGAACACTGAAGCTTTCTTT.